These T cell receptor beta chains were read from a single sample in a study of spatial heterogeneity in lung cancer. TCRdb used MiXCR to reprocess the 5' RACE reads, holding one entry per CDR3 protein. The sample includes 95,000 to 130,000 distinct CDR3 sequences, 12% of them seen just once. The sequences come from PBMCs, collected at follow-up. The receptors derive from a male donor with early-stage non-small cell lung cancer. Both conserved end residues are part of each CDR3. A D gene is named only where the DNA matches it firmly. Size values are once, few and many counts, or a class for expanded clones, and some rows have none.

CDR3aa: CASSLAGTYQETQYF; CDR3nt: TGTGCCAGCAGCTTAGCCGGGACATATCAAGAGACCCAGTACTTC; j_gene: TRBJ2-5; d_gene: .; v_gene: TRBV7-2; abundance: .
CDR3aa: CATSEGGRADTQYF; CDR3nt: TGTGCCACCAGTGAGGGGGGGCGGGCAGATACGCAGTATTTT; j_gene: TRBJ2-3; d_gene: .; v_gene: TRBV24-1; abundance: few
CDR3aa: CASSLRGSEAFF; CDR3nt: TGTGCCAGCAGTTTGAGAGGGTCTGAAGCTTTCTTT; j_gene: TRBJ1-1; d_gene: .; v_gene: TRBV28; abundance: .
CDR3aa: CASSYQETQYF; CDR3nt: TGTGCCAGCAGTTACCAAGAGACCCAGTACTTC; j_gene: TRBJ2-5; d_gene: .; v_gene: TRBV6-5; abundance: .
CDR3aa: CASSLGQGTILAEQPQHF; CDR3nt: TGTGCCAGCAGCTTAGGTCAGGGGACGATCCTAGCAGAACAGCCCCAGCATTTT; j_gene: TRBJ1-5; d_gene: .; v_gene: TRBV7-9; abundance: .
CDR3aa: CASSQGQGATYEQYF; CDR3nt: TGTGCCAGCAGCCAAGGACAGGGGGCGACCTACGAGCAGTACTTC; j_gene: TRBJ2-7; d_gene: TRBD1; v_gene: TRBV3-1; abundance: .
CDR3aa: CAISPSGGANTGELFF; CDR3nt: TGTGCCATCTCACCTAGCGGGGGCGCGAACACCGGGGAGCTGTTTTTT; j_gene: TRBJ2-2; d_gene: TRBD2; v_gene: TRBV10-3; abundance: few
CDR3aa: CASSPSREQFF; CDR3nt: TGTGCCAGCTCACCTTCACGGGAGCAGTTCTTC; j_gene: TRBJ2-1; d_gene: .; v_gene: TRBV18; abundance: few
CDR3aa: CASSAVGSVGTYEQYF; CDR3nt: TGTGCCAGCAGCGCCGTGGGTTCCGTGGGGACCTACGAGCAGTACTTC; j_gene: TRBJ2-7; d_gene: .; v_gene: TRBV11-3; abundance: few
CDR3aa: CASSEAGARYNEQFF; CDR3nt: TGTGCCAGCAGTGAAGCCGGAGCCCGATACAATGAGCAGTTCTTC; j_gene: TRBJ2-1; d_gene: .; v_gene: TRBV2; abundance: .
CDR3aa: CASRRVGGSSYEQYF; CDR3nt: TGCGCCAGCAGACGAGTAGGGGGGAGTAGCTACGAGCAGTACTTC; j_gene: TRBJ2-7; d_gene: .; v_gene: TRBV4-1; abundance: .
CDR3aa: CASSADSAYEQYF; CDR3nt: TGTGCCAGCAGCGCGGACAGTGCCTACGAGCAGTACTTC; j_gene: TRBJ2-7; d_gene: .; v_gene: TRBV9; abundance: many
CDR3aa: CASSLDGGPNQPQHF; CDR3nt: TGCGCCAGCAGCTTGGACGGGGGCCCTAATCAGCCCCAGCATTTT; j_gene: TRBJ1-5; d_gene: .; v_gene: TRBV5-1; abundance: .
CDR3aa: CASRTSTDTQYF; CDR3nt: TGTGCCAGCAGGACTAGTACAGATACGCAGTATTTT; j_gene: TRBJ2-3; d_gene: .; v_gene: TRBV6-6; abundance: many
CDR3aa: CASSEGQVDTGELFF; CDR3nt: TGTGCCAGCAGTGAAGGGCAGGTGGACACCGGGGAGCTGTTTTTT; j_gene: TRBJ2-2; d_gene: .; v_gene: TRBV25-1; abundance: .
CDR3aa: CASSSDSNEQFF; CDR3nt: TGTGCCAGCAGTTCGGACAGCAATGAGCAGTTCTTC; j_gene: TRBJ2-1; d_gene: .; v_gene: TRBV6-6; abundance: few
CDR3aa: CASSSPRGHRQPQHF; CDR3nt: TGTGCCAGCAGTTCCCCTCGGGGTCATCGTCAGCCCCAGCATTTT; j_gene: TRBJ1-5; d_gene: .; v_gene: TRBV28; abundance: many
CDR3aa: CASSLGKKEAFF; CDR3nt: TGCGCCAGCAGCTTGGGGAAGAAAGAAGCTTTCTTT; j_gene: TRBJ1-1; d_gene: .; v_gene: TRBV5-1; abundance: few
CDR3aa: CASSLQRGEYNEQFF; CDR3nt: TGTGCCAGCAGCTTGCAGCGGGGGGAGTACAATGAGCAGTTCTTC; j_gene: TRBJ2-1; d_gene: TRBD2; v_gene: TRBV5-4; abundance: few
CDR3aa: CATSITRSYEQYF; CDR3nt: TGTGCCACCAGCATAACCAGGTCCTACGAGCAGTACTTC; j_gene: TRBJ2-7; d_gene: .; v_gene: TRBV15; abundance: few
CDR3aa: CSASGGTRTQYF; CDR3nt: TGCAGTGCTAGTGGAGGGACTCGGACCCAGTACTTC; j_gene: TRBJ2-5; d_gene: .; v_gene: TRBV20-1; abundance: many
CDR3aa: CASSHYSGQGAGEQFF; CDR3nt: TGTGCCAGCAGCCATTACTCGGGACAGGGGGCTGGTGAGCAGTTCTTC; j_gene: TRBJ2-1; d_gene: TRBD1; v_gene: TRBV4-2; abundance: .
CDR3aa: CASSLLGLAFDEQFF; CDR3nt: TGTGCCAGCAGCTTACTGGGACTAGCATTCGATGAGCAGTTCTTC; j_gene: TRBJ2-1; d_gene: TRBD2; v_gene: TRBV7-9; abundance: few
CDR3aa: CASSLVGGSSYEQYF; CDR3nt: TGTGCCAGCAGCTTGGTCGGAGGGAGCTCCTACGAGCAGTACTTC; j_gene: TRBJ2-7; d_gene: .; v_gene: TRBV5-4; abundance: .
CDR3aa: CASSSTFAGAGTDTQYF; CDR3nt: TGTGCCAGCAGCTCTACTTTCGCGGGGGCGGGCACAGATACGCAGTATTTT; j_gene: TRBJ2-3; d_gene: .; v_gene: TRBV7-2; abundance: many